The present T cell receptor (beta chain) was sequenced within a study of molecular identifiers for immune sequencing clone quantification. This clonotype came up many times. Its antigen is as yet unknown. Study-level points and caveats: Clones exceeding 20 RNA copies carried over 97% of effector molecules but under 1% of naive-cell molecules. Among about a million naive cells, as was reported, spiked Jurkat TCR RNA from one cell was detectable.

V shed 8 bases and J 3 bases; nucleotides not matched to a gene: 17. The CDR3 contains 17 residues. The V gene's germline CDR1 is MNHEY and CDR2 SMNVEV (reference sequence). TCRdb re-analysed the PCR reads in MiXCR, keeping a single row per CDR3 protein. The sample has 10,000 or so distinct CDR3 sequences, around 20% seen once. Sorting recovered naive CD8 T cells on a CD8+CD4-CCR7+CD45RA+ profile. Sequenced material: naive CD8+ T cells from blood, with Jurkat cell RNA spiked in. Subset here: FACS-sorted CD8+CD4-CCR7+CD45RA+ naive T cells. This TCR came from a human donor in good health. Some libraries in this study had Jurkat cell RNA spiked in. The rearrangement links TRBV27 to TRBJ2-3, with 7 bases identical to TRBD2. The CDR3 protein is CASQPDYLRGVTDTQYF. The CDR3 DNA sequence: TGTGCCAGCCAACCTGACTACTTACGGGGGGTAACAGATACGCAGTATTTT.